Each of the 29 T cell receptor beta chains below was sequenced from the same sample in a study of T cell responses to AZD1222 COVID-19 vaccine. Sequencing was performed with immunoSEQ multiplex PCR; in TCRdb, only in-frame clones are kept and a portion is missing. The table records around 120,000 clones, about 90% of them present only once. Sequencing was performed on peripheral blood, taken 28 days after the second AZD1222 dose. Receptors were obtained from an adult who received the AZD1222 COVID-19 vaccine.

The J gene is TRBJ2-1, the V gene TRBV4-2; 13 positions agree with TRBD2. This CDR3 comprises 15 residues. CDR1 and CDR2 from the germline V gene are LGHNA and YNFKEQ. Trimming cost V 4 bases and J 8 bases; bases outside gene matches: 5. The CDR3 nucleotides read TGTGCCAGCAGCCTTGGACTAGCGGGAGCCGATGAGCAGTTCTTC. Protein: CASSLGLAGADEQFF.

This sequence joins TRBV2 and TRBJ1-2; TRBD1 is a possible D gene (6 bases). The CDR3 has 14 amino acids. Germline CDR1 is SNHLY and CDR2 is FYNNEI. The V end lost 7 bases, the J end lost 6 bases, and 18 bases lay between the germline ends. The CDR3 bases are TGTGCCAGCACGAACGACAGGCGAGGGGATGGCTACACCTTC. Amino acid sequence: CASTNDRRGDGYTF.

This chain joins TRBV27 and TRBJ2-3, with TRBD2 identical over 12 bases. The CDR3 sequence is 19 residues long. From germline, CDR1 is MNHEY and CDR2 SMNVEV (reference sequence). Trimming removed 6 bases from V and 8 bases from J; junction bases left unmatched: 21. The CDR3 nucleotides are TGTGCCAGCAGCCCTGGGACTAGCGGGCCACGGGGCACAGATGGTACGCAGTATTTT. It yields the protein CASSPGTSGPRGTDGTQYF.

This clone occurred once. This chain joins TRBV9 and TRBJ1-5; no clear D. This CDR3 comprises 15 residues. With 0 bases removed from V and 0 bases from J, the gap between germline ends came to 7 bases. The germline gives CDR1 SGDLS, CDR2 YYNGEE. CDR3 DNA: TGTGCCAGCAGCGTAGGCAGTAATAGCAATCAGCCCCAGCATTTT. It is translated as CASSVGSNSNQPQHF.

V usage is TRBV4-2 and J usage is TRBJ1-6; D uncertain. CDR3 length equals 13 residues. Germline lookup yields CDR1 LGHNA and CDR2 YNFKEQ. V lost 0 bases and J 11 bases, leaving 8 bases between the germline ends. The CDR3 spells CASSQDAAPPLHF. The CDR3 nucleotides read TGTGCCAGCAGCCAAGATGCGGCCCCACCCCTCCACTTT.

Comments on this clone: The junction does not match germline at one end; this may be a read error. This chain connects TRBV12-3 or TRBV12-4 to TRBJ1-1; D unresolved. CDR3 length: 13 residues. Here the CDR3 reads CVSSLPTITEAFF. The CDR3 DNA reads as TGTGTCAGCAGCCTGCCCACGATCACTGAAGCTTTCTTT.

The CDR3 sequence is CASSVLAGGEDTQYF. The CDR3 region has the DNA TGTGCCAGCAGCGTTTTAGCGGGAGGCGAAGATACGCAGTATTTT. This chain joins TRBV9 and TRBJ2-3; TRBD2 matches at 10 bases. Unmatched junction bases numbered 5, after V lost 2 bases and J lost 5 bases. Germline values: CDR1 SGDLS, CDR2 YYNGEE. CDR3 length equals 15 residues.

V gene TRBV28 combines with J gene TRBJ1-1; 7 bases match TRBD1. After removal of 6 bases from V and 11 bases from J, the junction contained 9 bases not matched to a gene. The CDR3 has 12 amino acids. Germline V CDR1 and CDR2: MDHEN, SYDVKM. This CDR3 reads CASSPLEGAAFF. The CDR3 DNA follows: TGTGCCAGCAGCCCCCTGGAGGGGGCGGCTTTCTTT.

The CDR3 DNA is TGTGCCAGCAGTCTTCTGATTAACGGGGGGACTGAAGCTTTCTTT. Translating gives CASSLLINGGTEAFF. J is TRBJ1-1 and V is TRBV28; a weak D match, TRBD1 (5 bases). The CDR3 spans 15 residues. Looked up from germline, CDR1 is MDHEN and CDR2 is SYDVKM. V was trimmed by 5 bases and J by 5 bases, leaving 18 bases between them.

This chain uses TRBV28 with TRBJ1-2; 9 bases align to TRBD1. V was pared by 2 bases and J by 6 bases, with 10 bases of the junction left unmatched. Germline V gives CDR1 MDHEN, CDR2 SYDVKM. The CDR3 runs 16 residues. The CDR3 DNA reads as TGTGCCAGCAGTTTAATAGGGGACAGGGAATTTCATGGCTACACCTTC. This translates into CASSLIGDREFHGYTF.

This clone is a singleton in its sample. CDR3 in DNA: TGTGCCAGTAGTACAACACAGGGACAGCCCCAGCATTTT. It yields the protein CASSTTQGQPQHF. The V and J genes are TRBV19 and TRBJ1-5; weak D call: TRBD1 (6 bases). This CDR3 has 13 amino acids. Germline assignment: CDR1 LNHDA and CDR2 SQIVND (reference sequence). V lost 4 bases to trimming and J lost 7 bases, with 11 bases between them.

The CDR3: CASKGANTEAFF. The CDR3 bases are TGTGCCAGCAAAGGCGCGAACACTGAAGCTTTCTTT. V usage is TRBV28 and J usage is TRBJ1-1; unclear D gene. Deletions cut 7 bases from V and 1 base from J, with 7 bases between. The CDR3 extends over 12 amino acids. Looked up from germline, CDR1 is MDHEN and CDR2 is SYDVKM.

The CDR3 loop is CASSLTSGSATDTQYF. The CDR3 DNA reads as TGCGCCAGCAGCCTAACTAGCGGGAGTGCCACAGATACGCAGTATTTT. The rearrangement joins TRBV5-1 to TRBJ2-3, with TRBD2 identical over 11 bases. Germline V gene sequence: CDR1 SGHRS, CDR2 YFSETQ. After removal of 4 bases from V and 2 bases from J, the junction contained 6 bases not matched to a gene. This CDR3 region has 16 residues.

This chain uses TRBV7-8 with TRBJ2-5; 10 bases fit TRBD2. CDR1 and CDR2 from the germline V gene are SGHVS and FQNEAQ. The CDR3 sequence is 20 residues long. V dropped 1 base and J dropped 7; count of bases not matched to a gene: 21. The CDR3 region is CASSLGIGRSGRMRGGTQYF. Here the CDR3 DNA reads TGTGCCAGCAGCTTAGGGATCGGGCGTAGCGGGAGGATGCGGGGTGGGACCCAGTACTTC.

The J gene is TRBJ2-1, the V gene TRBV3-1 (or the pseudogene TRBV3-2); 13 bases are a match to TRBD2. This CDR3 is 19 amino acids long. The germline gives CDR1 LGHDT, CDR2 YNNKEL (reference sequence). After removal of 0 bases from V and 0 bases from J, the junction contained 5 bases not matched to a gene. The CDR3 region is CASSQEKLAGGSSYNEQFF. The CDR3 nucleotides read TGTGCCAGCAGCCAAGAAAAACTAGCGGGAGGGAGCTCCTACAATGAGCAGTTCTTC.

The V call is TRBV18, the J call TRBJ1-5; TRBD1 matches at 7 bases. V lost 3 bases and J lost 7; bases outside the gene matches: 6. Germline V gives CDR1 KGHSH, CDR2 LQKENI. The CDR3 has 14 amino acids. The DNA for the CDR3 is TGTGCCAGCTCACCGAGCAGGGGGGACCAGCCCCAGCATTTT. Translated, it gives CASSPSRGDQPQHF.

The V call is TRBV9, the J call TRBJ2-7; 9 bases match TRBD1. The ends lost 0 bases at V and 4 bases at J; junction bases unmatched: 11. CDR3 size: 17 residues. Germline CDR1 is SGDLS and CDR2 is YYNGEE. CDR3 in amino acids: CASSVAQGARDGYEQYF. CDR3 sequence (DNA): TGTGCCAGCAGCGTAGCACAGGGGGCCCGAGATGGATACGAGCAGTACTTC.

The rearrangement joins TRBV6-1 to TRBJ2-7; 9 nucleotides agree with TRBD1. The V gene end was trimmed by 0 bases and the J gene end by 3 bases; junction bases not matched to a gene: 0. This CDR3 region has 14 residues. Looked up from germline, CDR1 is MNHNS and CDR2 is SASEGT. CDR3 nucleotide sequence: TGTGCCAGCAGTGAAGCGGACAGGGGCTACGAGCAGTACTTC. It yields the protein CASSEADRGYEQYF.

The J gene is TRBJ1-1, the V gene TRBV27; D is possibly TRBD1 (5 bases). The CDR3 consists of 14 residues. Looked up from germline, CDR1 is MNHEY and CDR2 is SMNVEV (reference sequence). The germline V and J ends were trimmed by 5 bases and 10 bases, with 20 bases remaining between them. CDR3 sequence (DNA): TGTGCCAGCAGTCCTCCGGGCCAATCAAGGGGAGCTTTCTTT. This sequence encodes CASSPPGQSRGAFF.

The rearrangement links TRBV5-4 to TRBJ2-1; the match to TRBD1 covers 11 bases. V was pared by 4 bases and J by 7 bases, with 7 bases of the junction left unmatched. Germline V CDR1 and CDR2: SGHNT, YYREEE (reference sequence). This CDR3 region has 15 residues. CDR3 DNA sequence: TGTGCCAGCAGCCCCGGACAGGGGGCTGGGAATGAGCAGTTCTTC. Translated, it gives CASSPGQGAGNEQFF.

V usage is TRBV5-1 and J usage is TRBJ2-2; 13 bases match TRBD2. J gave up 4 bases and V 0 bases, and 6 bases lay outside the gene matches. Germline CDR1 reads SGHRS; CDR2 reads YFSETQ. CDR3 length equals 18 residues. Written as DNA, the CDR3 is TGCGCCAGCAGCTTGGCGACTAGCGGGAGGTTTGGCACCGGGGAGCTGTTTTTT. It specifies CASSLATSGRFGTGELFF.

The chain combines TRBV6-2 or TRBV6-3 with TRBJ2-7; 10 bases are shared with TRBD1. V shed 0 bases, J shed 3 bases, and the junction held 5 bases outside the gene matches. This CDR3 is 16 amino acids long. Germline assignment: CDR1 MNHEY and CDR2 SVGEGT. The CDR3 region is CASSYSYDRGLYEQYF. The CDR3 DNA sequence: TGTGCCAGCAGTTACTCGTATGACAGGGGGCTCTACGAGCAGTACTTC.

This chain uses TRBV9 with TRBJ2-5, with 7 bases fitting TRBD2. Per germline, CDR1 SGDLS and CDR2 YYNGEE. Trimming at V came to 3 bases and at J to 0 bases, leaving 2 bases not matched to a gene. This CDR3 spans 14 amino acids. CDR3 residues: CASSAGGYQETQYF. DNA of the CDR3: TGTGCCAGCAGCGCGGGAGGATACCAAGAGACCCAGTACTTC.

This clone was counted a single time. The chain has TRBV28 and TRBJ2-2; D possibly corresponds to TRBD2 (6 bases). The CDR3 covers 16 residues. Germline-derived CDR1 and CDR2 are MDHEN and SYDVKM. V dropped 6 bases and J dropped 5 bases, with 19 bases sitting between them. The CDR3 spells CASRPPAQGGTGELFF. DNA of the CDR3: TGTGCCAGCAGACCCCCCGCGCAGGGAGGTACCGGGGAGCTGTTTTTT.

The chain links TRBV7-2 to TRBJ1-4, with D unresolved. Germline CDR1 and CDR2: SGHTA and FQGNSA. V lost 2 bases and J 8 bases, leaving 12 bases between the germline ends. The CDR3 length is 14 residues. CDR3 residues: CASSLQGSGEKLFF. CDR3 DNA: TGTGCCAGCAGCTTACAAGGGTCTGGGGAAAAACTGTTTTTT.

The CDR3 region has the DNA TGTGCCAGCAGAACGGGACCCGAGGCTTATGGCTACACCTTC. This sequence encodes CASRTGPEAYGYTF. The chain joins TRBV28 to TRBJ1-2, with a tentative D call TRBD1 (5 bases). The germline V gene has CDR1 MDHEN and CDR2 SYDVKM. V was cut by 6 bases and J by 5 bases, with 16 bases left in between. CDR3 length: 14 residues.

The CDR3 here is CASRHQGGDQPQHF. For the CDR3, the DNA is TGTGCCAGCAGGCATCAGGGAGGCGATCAGCCCCAGCATTTT. This chain connects TRBV28 to TRBJ1-5; D is possibly TRBD1 (5 bases). Germline CDR1 reads MDHEN; CDR2 reads SYDVKM. This CDR3 has 14 residues. V shed 6 bases and J shed 5 bases, with 14 bases lying between them.

In the case of this clone: Compared with germline, one end of the junction differs, possibly owing to a read error. This sequence joins TRBV2 and TRBJ1-2, with D tentatively TRBD1 (6 bases). CDR3 length: 8 amino acids. From germline, CDR1 is SNHLY and CDR2 FYNNEI. The CDR3 bases are TGTGCCAGCGCGGGGGACAAGTTC. Translating gives CASAGDKF.

CDR3 sequence (DNA): TGTGCCAGCAGCCCCCTAGCGGGAGACCTCAACAATGAGCAGTTCTTC. Its protein product is CASSPLAGDLNNEQFF. The chain uses TRBV9 and TRBJ2-1, with 10 bases identical to TRBD2. The CDR3 is 16 residues long. The ends lost 4 bases at V and 5 bases at J; junction bases unmatched: 9. From germline, CDR1 is SGDLS and CDR2 YYNGEE.